This TCR beta chain was found in a study of blood T cell repertoires in COVID-19. The repertoire was sequenced with immunoSEQ multiplex PCR; TCRdb's copy has only in-frame clones and lacks some. This table holds 470,000 or so clones, 70% to 90% found once. The ends were cut back, 3 bases at V and 4 bases at J, with 10 bases in the middle. Germline assignment: CDR1 GTSNPN and CDR2 SVGIG (reference sequence). The CDR3 is 13 residues long. The sample was peripheral blood. The chain employs TRBV30 and TRBJ1-5; D might be TRBD1 (5 bases). The source of this sequence is a human donor in a cohort sampled during active COVID-19. The CDR3 DNA reads TGTGCCTGGAGAGGGGTGGGTAATCAGCCCCAGCATTTT. Amino acid sequence: CAWRGVGNQPQHF. The whole variable domain, filled in from reference TRBV30 and TRBJ1-5, reads SQTIHQWPATLVQPVGSPLSLECTVEGTSNPNLYWYRQAAGRGLQLLFYSVGIGQISSEVPQNLSASRPQDRQFILSSKKLLLSDSGFYLCAWRGVGNQPQHFGDGTRLSIL.